These 3 T cell receptor beta chains came from one sample sequenced in a study of blood T cell repertoires in COVID-19. Data came from immunoSEQ multiplex PCR; TCRdb stores just in-frame clones and leaves some out. Among just under 95,000 clones listed, about four fifths were seen once. Sequencing was done on a sample of peripheral blood. The receptors stem from a human donor in a cohort sampled during active COVID-19.

This clone was counted at least ten times. The rearrangement joins TRBV4-1 to TRBJ2-7; no definite D call. V was cut by 0 bases and J by 4 bases, with 10 bases left in between. This CDR3 has 14 residues. Germline CDR1 reads MGHRA; CDR2 reads YSYEKL. The CDR3 DNA is TGCGCCAGCAGCCAAGATCTCGGCGGTTACGAGCAGTACTTC. Its translation: CASSQDLGGYEQYF.

The gene calls are TRBV3-1 (or the pseudogene TRBV3-2) and TRBJ2-3, with 7 nucleotides matching TRBD2. This CDR3 is built from 16 residues. Germline-derived CDR1 and CDR2 are LGHDT and YNNKEL (reference sequence). Trimming removed 4 bases from V and 2 bases from J; junction bases left unmatched: 9. CDR3 region: CASSPGGRSITDTQYF. For the CDR3, the DNA is TGTGCCAGCAGCCCAGGCGGGAGATCCATCACAGATACGCAGTATTTT.

The chain combines TRBV3-1 (or the pseudogene TRBV3-2) with TRBJ1-4; D is unclear. Germline V gene data show CDR1 as LGHDT and CDR2 as YNNKEL (reference sequence). The CDR3 sequence is 14 residues long. V was trimmed by 1 base and J by 2 bases, leaving 5 bases between them. CDR3 loop: CASSQGITNEKLFF. Written as DNA, the CDR3 is TGTGCCAGCAGCCAAGGTATCACTAATGAAAAACTGTTTTTT.